Below, 8 T cell receptor beta chains from the same sample are listed, as sequenced in a study of T cell responses to AZD1222 COVID-19 vaccine. Produced via immunoSEQ multiplex PCR; TCRdb's table is partial and in-frame only. Of around 180,000 clones detected, 90% appear once; the ten largest clones hold roughly 2.8%. The input for sequencing was peripheral blood, taken on day 0 of AZD1222 vaccination. These receptors were collected from an adult in good health.

The rearrangement uses TRBV7-2 and TRBJ1-1, with a tentative D call TRBD1 (6 bases). This CDR3 spans 14 amino acids. V lost 4 bases and J lost 5, with 14 bases in between. Per the germline V gene, CDR1 is SGHTA and CDR2 is FQGNSA. CDR3 DNA sequence: TGTGCCAGCAGCTCGTACGCGGGGGCTACTGAAGCTTTCTTT. Encoded protein: CASSSYAGATEAFF.

Concerning this clone: One junction end does not reproduce the germline sequence, and a read error may be involved. The gene calls are TRBV6-1 and TRBJ2-3; 14 bases line up with TRBD2. CDR3 length equals 18 residues. Germline V gene data show CDR1 as MNHNS and CDR2 as SASEGT. As DNA, the CDR3 is TGTGCCAGCAGGGAAGTAGGGACTAGCGGGGGTCGGACAGATACGCAGTATTTT. It encodes CASREVGTSGGRTDTQYF.

This chain connects TRBV6-5 to TRBJ1-1; D perhaps matches TRBD1 (5 bases). CDR3 length: 14 residues. Trimming shortened V by 0 bases and J by 5 bases, and 10 bases separated the two germline ends. CDR1 and CDR2 from the germline V gene are MNHEY and SVGAGI. This CDR3 is CASSYSGVGTEAFF. CDR3 in DNA: TGTGCCAGCAGTTACTCGGGGGTCGGGACTGAAGCTTTCTTT.

This chain connects TRBV6-6 to TRBJ2-5; tentatively, D is TRBD1 or TRBD2 (6 bases each). The CDR3 has 15 residues. Per germline, CDR1 MNHNY and CDR2 SVGAGI (reference sequence). V shed 4 bases and J shed 9 bases, with 21 bases lying between them. This CDR3 is CASSFTPTGAMAQYF. CDR3 DNA: TGTGCCAGCAGTTTCACCCCCACGGGGGCGATGGCCCAGTACTTC.

V and J are TRBV2 and TRBJ2-2; TRBD2 agrees at 9 bases. The germline V gene has CDR1 SNHLY and CDR2 FYNNEI. CDR3 size: 17 residues. The V gene end was trimmed by 1 base and the J gene end by 9 bases; junction bases not matched to a gene: 12. Here the CDR3 reads CASSEGRGGGGARELFF. As DNA, the CDR3 is TGTGCCAGCAGTGAAGGCAGGGGTGGCGGGGGGGCCAGGGAGCTGTTTTTT.

The gene calls are TRBV20-1 and TRBJ2-2; the match to TRBD2 covers 8 bases. The CDR3 is 17 residues long. J was trimmed by 0 bases and V by 3 bases; bases with no gene match: 9. Germline CDR1 DFQATT, CDR2 SNEGSKA (reference sequence). The CDR3 reads CSASGLRGLANTGELFF. The CDR3 DNA is TGCAGTGCTAGTGGCCTTAGGGGACTAGCGAACACCGGGGAGCTGTTTTTT.

The gene calls are TRBV30 and TRBJ2-6, with unresolved D. CDR1 is GTSNPN, CDR2 SVGIG, per germline (reference sequence). The CDR3 sequence is 15 residues long. V was clipped by 3 bases and J by 2 bases, with 11 bases between them. Here the CDR3 reads CAWSPTPPGANVLTF. The CDR3 DNA sequence: TGTGCCTGGAGCCCGACACCGCCTGGGGCCAACGTCCTGACTTTC. The variable domain in full, completed from reference TRBV30 and TRBJ2-6, reads SQTIHQWPATLVQPVGSPLSLECTVEGTSNPNLYWYRQAAGRGLQLLFYSVGIGQISSEVPQNLSASRPQDRQFILSSKKLLLSDSGFYLCAWSPTPPGANVLTFGAGSRLTVL.

The gene calls are TRBV25-1 and TRBJ2-2; a possible D gene is TRBD1 (6 bases). The CDR3 is 14 residues long. With 5 bases removed from V and 6 bases from J, the gap between germline ends came to 13 bases. Germline V gives CDR1 MGHDK, CDR2 SYGVNS. This CDR3 is CASSLQGFSGELFF. CDR3 in DNA: TGTGCCAGCAGTTTACAGGGATTCTCCGGGGAGCTGTTTTTT.